The next 23 T cell receptor beta chains were all read from a single sample in a study of cytomegalovirus exposure and HLA in healthy donors. Assay used: immunoSEQ multiplex PCR; TCRdb lists only in-frame clones, some missing. Among about 200,000 clones listed, about 79% were seen once. What was sequenced was PBMCs. The receptors were gathered from a woman in her thirties in good health and CMV-seropositive.

This rearrangement joins TRBV2 to TRBJ2-7; 7 bases fit TRBD2. Trimming took 6 bases from V and 3 from J; bases not matched to a gene: 11. The germline CDR1 and CDR2 sequences are SNHLY and FYNNEI. This CDR3 has 15 residues. CDR3 sequence reads: CASRMGGSNFYEQYF. CDR3 nucleotides: TGTGCCAGCAGAATGGGGGGGAGCAACTTCTACGAGCAGTACTTC.

The V gene is TRBV7-9, the J gene TRBJ1-1, with a possible D match to TRBD1 (6 bases). The germline V and J ends were trimmed by 4 bases and 3 bases, with 12 bases remaining between them. The CDR3 extends over 14 amino acids. Germline V gene sequence: CDR1 SEHNR, CDR2 FQNEAQ (reference sequence). The CDR3 loop is CASSYRVRDTEAFF. DNA of the CDR3: TGTGCCAGCAGCTACAGGGTTCGCGACACTGAAGCTTTCTTT.

V and J are TRBV29-1 and TRBJ2-7; 10 positions match TRBD1. The CDR3 extends over 13 amino acids. The germline V gene encodes CDR1 SQVTM and CDR2 ANQGSEA. The V gene end was trimmed by 5 bases and the J gene end by 3 bases; junction bases not matched to a gene: 4. The CDR3 DNA reads as TGCAGCGTTATTGGACAGGGGGGCTACGAGCAGTACTTC. Residues: CSVIGQGGYEQYF.

The genes are TRBV15 and TRBJ2-7; 8 nucleotides align to TRBD2. V shed 0 bases, J shed 3 bases, and the junction held 4 bases outside the gene matches. Germline V CDR1 and CDR2: LNHNV, YYDKDF (reference sequence). This CDR3 has 15 residues. CDR3 in amino acids: CATSRERLAGYEQYF. The CDR3 DNA reads as TGTGCCACCAGCAGAGAAAGGCTAGCGGGCTACGAGCAGTACTTC.

The chain recombines TRBV11-1 with TRBJ2-1; 11 bases match TRBD2. The V gene's germline CDR1 is SGHAT and CDR2 FQDESV (reference sequence). The CDR3 covers 13 residues. The J segment lost 9 bases and the V segment lost 6 bases, leaving 4 bases of the junction unmatched. CDR3 sequence (DNA): TGTGCCAGCAGACGACTAGCGGGAATTGAGCAGTTCTTC. Amino acids: CASRRLAGIEQFF.

V is TRBV7-2 and J is TRBJ2-1; 12 bases are shared with TRBD2. CDR3 length: 13 amino acids. V lost 8 bases to trimming and J lost 6 bases; unmatched junction nucleotides: 2. CDR1 and CDR2 (germline): SGHTA, FQGNSA. CDR3 DNA: TGTGCCAGCGGACTAGCGGGACTCAATGAGCAGTTCTTC. It translates to CASGLAGLNEQFF.

V and J are TRBV14 and TRBJ1-1, with TRBD1 matching over 7 bases. The junction had 6 bases not matched to a gene; V was cut back by 2 bases and J by 6 bases. The V gene's germline CDR1 is SGHDN and CDR2 FVKESK. The length of the CDR3 is 14 residues. In DNA, the CDR3 is TGTGCCAGCAGCCAAATAGACAGGGATTCTGAAGCTTTCTTT. Protein: CASSQIDRDSEAFF.

The chain employs TRBV5-1 and TRBJ2-6; 9 bases match TRBD1. Per germline, CDR1 SGHRS and CDR2 YFSETQ. CDR3 length: 19 residues. Trimming at V came to 4 bases and at J to 0 bases, leaving 11 bases not matched to a gene. CDR3 nucleotide sequence: TGCGCCAGCAGCACTCAACCGGGACAGGGCCTCTCTGGGGCCAACGTCCTGACTTTC. Translated, it gives CASSTQPGQGLSGANVLTF.

V is TRBV28 and J is TRBJ1-4, with D possibly matching TRBD1 (6 bases). The CDR3 is 14 residues long. CDR1 MDHEN and CDR2 SYDVKM come from the germline V gene. The ends were cut back, 6 bases at V and 3 bases at J, with 11 bases in the middle. The CDR3 sequence is CASREQGPNEKLFF. The CDR3 DNA sequence: TGTGCCAGCAGGGAACAGGGTCCTAATGAAAAACTGTTTTTT. The complete variable domain, with remaining parts taken from reference TRBV28 and TRBJ1-4, reads DVKVTQSSRYLVKRTGEKVFLECVQDMDHENMFWYRQDPGLGLRLIYFSYDVKMKEKGDIPEGYSVSREKKERFSLILESASTNQTSMYLCASREQGPNEKLFFGSGTQLSVL.

The rearrangement links TRBV19 to TRBJ2-3, with a tentative D call TRBD2 (6 bases). V was pared by 5 bases and J by 5 bases, with 14 bases between. The CDR3 length is 14 residues. Germline V lookup: CDR1 LNHDA, CDR2 SQIVND (reference sequence). DNA for the CDR3: TGTGCCAGTAGTTACCGGGAGATATTAGATACGCAGTATTTT. Its translation is CASSYREILDTQYF.

The rearrangement uses TRBV15 and TRBJ1-2, with 9 bases identical to TRBD1. CDR1 is LNHNV and CDR2 is YYDKDF in the germline V gene (reference sequence). The CDR3 has 16 amino acids. Trimming at V came to 0 bases and at J to 6 bases, leaving 8 bases not matched to a gene. The CDR3 is CATSREAGQGINGYTF. The CDR3 nucleotides read TGTGCCACCAGCAGAGAGGCTGGACAGGGGATTAATGGCTACACCTTC.

The V and J genes are TRBV2 and TRBJ1-2; D is uncertain. Trimming removed 2 bases at V and 2 bases at J, with 6 bases between. CDR3 length equals 13 residues. Germline V CDR1 and CDR2: SNHLY, FYNNEI. In DNA, the CDR3 is TGTGCCAGCAGTGAACACAGCAACTATGGCTACACCTTC. This codes for CASSEHSNYGYTF.

Comment on this clone: This same CDR3 is encoded by further DNA sequences in the sample. In DNA, the CDR3 is TGTGCCAGCAGCTTAGCAGGGGTCGGAAACACCATATATTTT. As protein: CASSLAGVGNTIYF. The rearrangement uses TRBV5-4 and TRBJ1-3, with D possibly TRBD1 on 6 matching bases. The ends were cut back, 2 bases at V and 4 bases at J, with 10 bases in the middle. The CDR3 totals 14 residues. Germline CDR1 is SGHNT and CDR2 is YYREEE (reference sequence).

V is TRBV5-6 and J is TRBJ1-2, with D unresolved. Germline-derived CDR1 and CDR2 are SGHDT and YYEEEE. This CDR3 comprises 13 residues. With 4 bases removed from V and 8 bases from J, the gap between germline ends came to 15 bases. CDR3 sequence (DNA): TGTGCCAGCAGCACCAGTAGGGCGGGAGGCTACACCTTC. Its protein is CASSTSRAGGYTF.

The chain employs TRBV27 and TRBJ2-7; 11 positions agree with TRBD1. J was trimmed by 6 bases and V by 5 bases; bases with no gene match: 9. CDR3 length: 15 amino acids. Germline values: CDR1 MNHEY, CDR2 SMNVEV (reference sequence). The CDR3 DNA follows: TGTGCCAGCAGTCCAGGACAGGGGGCGCTTGGCGAGCAGTACTTC. Its translation: CASSPGQGALGEQYF.

The chain employs TRBV5-6 and TRBJ2-7; 9 nucleotides align to TRBD1. Germline V gene lookup returns CDR1 SGHDT and CDR2 YYEEEE. The CDR3 contains 16 residues. V lost 1 base, J lost 2 bases, and 7 bases stayed unmatched. CDR3 residues: CASSLRGTGTTYEQYF. CDR3 DNA sequence: TGTGCCAGCAGCTTGCGGGGGACAGGGACAACCTACGAGCAGTACTTC.

The J gene is TRBJ2-7, the V gene TRBV6-1, with 8 bases identical to TRBD2. Germline values: CDR1 MNHNS, CDR2 SASEGT. The CDR3 is 15 amino acids. Losses at the gene ends were 5 bases for V and 2 bases for J; bases not matched to a gene: 8. The CDR3 nucleotides are TGTGCCAGCAGTCTCGGGACTAGTCCGACCTACGAGCAGTACTTC. Its translation is CASSLGTSPTYEQYF.

In this sample, this clone turned up a few times. V usage is TRBV27 and J usage is TRBJ2-5, with TRBD1 matching 8 bases. The CDR3 totals 13 residues. V dropped 7 bases and J dropped 5; count of bases not matched to a gene: 6. Germline V lookup: CDR1 MNHEY, CDR2 SMNVEV (reference sequence). The CDR3 nucleotides are TGTGCCAGCACCGACAGGGGTCGGGAGACCCAGTACTTC. Translating gives CASTDRGRETQYF.

This clone has just a few counts. The CDR3 is CASSWTSGSSGELFF. The DNA for the CDR3 is TGTGCCAGCAGCTGGACTAGCGGGAGCTCCGGGGAGCTGTTTTTT. The V gene is TRBV7-6, the J gene TRBJ2-2; 13 nucleotides agree with TRBD2. This CDR3 spans 15 amino acids. The germline V gene encodes CDR1 SGHVS and CDR2 FNYEAQ. Germline trimming cut 4 bases from V and 6 bases from J; bases unmatched to any gene: 2. Full variable domain (outside the CDR3, taken from reference TRBV7-6 and TRBJ2-2): GAGVSQSPRYKVTKRGQDVALRCDPISGHVSLYWYRQALGQGPEFLTYFNYEAQQDKSGLPNDRFSAERPEGSISTLTIQRTEQRDSAMYRCASSWTSGSSGELFFGEGSRLTVL.

The chain uses TRBV29-1 and TRBJ2-7, with TRBD1 matching over 8 bases. The CDR3 extends over 14 amino acids. The germline V gene has CDR1 SQVTM and CDR2 ANQGSEA. Germline trimming cut 7 bases from V and 1 base from J; bases unmatched to any gene: 9. CDR3 protein: CSAETGVESYEQYF. The CDR3 nucleotides read TGCAGCGCCGAGACAGGGGTGGAGTCCTACGAGCAGTACTTC.

Only a few counts were recorded for this clone. This sequence joins TRBV15 and TRBJ2-1; the D gene is possibly TRBD2 (5 bases). Per germline, CDR1 LNHNV and CDR2 YYDKDF (reference sequence). The CDR3 consists of 13 residues. Trimming removed 0 bases from V and 10 bases from J, with 10 bases in between. The CDR3 region has the DNA TGTGCCACCAGCAGAGATCTACAGCGGGAGCAGTTCTTC. This gives the protein CATSRDLQREQFF.

The chain couples TRBV20-1 to TRBJ2-7; 7 bases are a match to TRBD2. V lost 5 bases, J lost 6 bases, and 4 bases stayed unmatched. Germline V CDR1 and CDR2: DFQATT, SNEGSKA (reference sequence). The CDR3 has 11 amino acids. The CDR3 DNA sequence: TGCAGTGCTTCGGGGGGTCGCGAGCAGTACTTC. Its translation is CSASGGREQYF.

The V call is TRBV4-2, the J call TRBJ1-1; no firm D call. The CDR3 length is 15 residues. Germline V gives CDR1 LGHNA, CDR2 YNFKEQ. V lost 4 bases and J 0 bases, leaving 12 bases between the germline ends. The CDR3 bases are TGTGCCAGCAGCCCACGGGCAGCGGTGAACACTGAAGCTTTCTTT. It specifies CASSPRAAVNTEAFF.